This T cell receptor beta chain stems from a study of identical twins. TCRdb reprocessed the 5' RACE reads with MiXCR, giving one entry per CDR3 protein. The sample comprises 500,000 to 550,000 distinct CDR3 sequences, 22% of which are singletons, and around 0.9% rests with the top ten. This clonotype was observed a few times. The CDR3 loop spans 14 amino acids. Germline lookup yields CDR1 LNHNV and CDR2 YYDKDF (reference sequence). Trimming shortened V by 1 base and J by 6 bases, and 10 bases separated the two germline ends. Another study also made use of these data, one on T cells expressing NK-cell markers. That study reports: Just one sequenced donor of eight was HCMV-seronegative, while seven were seropositive. In several experiments, sorting was restricted to alpha-beta TCR T cells by an anti-gamma-delta TCR antibody. Among four donors, these clonotypes also ranked first in the CD3+CD56-NKG2C+ fraction.

What was sequenced was CD4+ T cells sorted from blood. This TCR came from a woman under 30 in good health. V usage is TRBV15 and J usage is TRBJ1-5; D may be TRBD1 (5 bases). The CDR3 sequence: CATSRATGSQPQHF. CDR3 in DNA: TGTGCCACCAGCAGAGCAACAGGATCTCAGCCCCAGCATTTT.